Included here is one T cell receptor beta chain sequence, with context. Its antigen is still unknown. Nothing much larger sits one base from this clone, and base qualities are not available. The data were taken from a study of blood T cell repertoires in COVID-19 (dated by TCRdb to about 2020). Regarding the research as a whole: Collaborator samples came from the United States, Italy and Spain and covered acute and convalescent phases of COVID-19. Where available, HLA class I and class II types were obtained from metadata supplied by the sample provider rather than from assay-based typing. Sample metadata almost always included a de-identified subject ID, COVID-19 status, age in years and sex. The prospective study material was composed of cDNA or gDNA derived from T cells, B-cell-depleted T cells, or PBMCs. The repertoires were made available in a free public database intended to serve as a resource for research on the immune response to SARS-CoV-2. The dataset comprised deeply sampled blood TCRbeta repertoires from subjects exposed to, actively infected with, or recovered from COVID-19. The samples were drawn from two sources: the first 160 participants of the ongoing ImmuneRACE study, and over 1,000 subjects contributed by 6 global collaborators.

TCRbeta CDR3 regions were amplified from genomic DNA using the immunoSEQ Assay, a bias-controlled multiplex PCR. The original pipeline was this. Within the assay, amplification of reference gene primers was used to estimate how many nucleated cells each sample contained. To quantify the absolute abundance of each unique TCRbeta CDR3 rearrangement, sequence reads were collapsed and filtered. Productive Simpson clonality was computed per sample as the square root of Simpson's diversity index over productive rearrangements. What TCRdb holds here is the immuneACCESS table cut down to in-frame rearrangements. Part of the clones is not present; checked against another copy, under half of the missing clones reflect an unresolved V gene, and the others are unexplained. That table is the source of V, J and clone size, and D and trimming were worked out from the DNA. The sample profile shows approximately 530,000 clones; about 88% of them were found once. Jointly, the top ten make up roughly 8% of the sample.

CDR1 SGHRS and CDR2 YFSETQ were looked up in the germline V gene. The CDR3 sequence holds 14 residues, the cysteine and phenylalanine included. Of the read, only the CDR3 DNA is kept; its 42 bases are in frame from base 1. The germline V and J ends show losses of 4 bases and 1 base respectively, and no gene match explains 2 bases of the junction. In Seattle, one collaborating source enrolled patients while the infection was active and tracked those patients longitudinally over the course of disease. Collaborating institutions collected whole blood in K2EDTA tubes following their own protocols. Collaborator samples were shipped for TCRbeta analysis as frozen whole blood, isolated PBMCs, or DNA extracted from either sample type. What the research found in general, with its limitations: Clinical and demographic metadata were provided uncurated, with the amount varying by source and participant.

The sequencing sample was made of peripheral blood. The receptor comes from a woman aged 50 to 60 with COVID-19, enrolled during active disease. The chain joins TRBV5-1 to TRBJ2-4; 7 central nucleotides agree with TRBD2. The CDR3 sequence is CASSPGGAKNIQYF. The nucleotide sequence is TGCGCCAGCAGCCCCGGGGGGGCCAAAAACATTCAGTACTTC.